Below, 19 T cell receptor beta chains from the same sample are listed, as sequenced in a study of blood T cell repertoires in COVID-19. Assay: immunoSEQ multiplex PCR; the TCRdb copy retains only in-frame clones and omits some. Among some 200,000 clones, approximately 87% were seen once, and the ten largest hold roughly 3.9%. Sequenced: peripheral blood. The receptors were gathered from a man aged 18 to 29 with active or convalescent COVID-19.

This clone was seen just once. The rearrangement links TRBV9 to TRBJ2-3; tentatively, D is TRBD2 (5 bases). The V gene's germline CDR1 is SGDLS and CDR2 YYNGEE. Trimming took 2 bases from V and 0 from J, leaving 10 bases between them. CDR3 length: 15 residues. CDR3 in amino acids: CASSVRGLSTDTQYF. The CDR3 region has the DNA TGTGCCAGCAGCGTCCGAGGGTTGAGCACAGATACGCAGTATTTT.

V and J are TRBV5-4 and TRBJ2-1; 8 positions match TRBD1. This CDR3 has 16 residues. Trimming at V came to 3 bases and at J to 7 bases, leaving 12 bases not matched to a gene. Germline CDR1 SGHNT, CDR2 YYREEE (reference sequence). This CDR3 is CASSSFDRGPMNEQFF. In DNA form, the CDR3 reads TGTGCCAGCAGCTCCTTTGACAGGGGCCCAATGAATGAGCAGTTCTTC.

J is TRBJ2-2 and V is TRBV25-1; D not certain. CDR1 is MGHDK and CDR2 is SYGVNS in the germline V gene. V was shortened by 8 bases and J by 0 bases, with 7 bases between the two germline ends. The CDR3 spans 13 residues. In DNA form, the CDR3 reads TGTGCCAGCCAGACTGCGAACACCGGGGAGCTGTTTTTT. This codes for CASQTANTGELFF.

This clone was counted a single time. The CDR3 here is CAIGLPEIASYEQYF. CDR3 DNA sequence: TGTGCCATTGGACTACCCGAAATTGCCTCCTACGAGCAGTACTTC. The V and J genes are TRBV5-8 and TRBJ2-7; a weak D match, TRBD2 (6 bases). This CDR3 is 15 amino acids long. Deletions cut 9 bases from V and 0 bases from J, with 19 bases between. Germline V lookup: CDR1 SGHTS, CDR2 YDEGEE.

The chain joins TRBV9 to TRBJ2-2; 10 bases are shared with TRBD1. CDR1 is SGDLS and CDR2 is YYNGEE in the germline V gene. There are 16 residues in the CDR3. V was clipped by 3 bases and J by 5 bases; unmatched bases: 7. CDR3 sequence reads: CASSGTGTGVTGELFF. Written as DNA, the CDR3 is TGTGCCAGCAGCGGAACCGGGACAGGGGTAACCGGGGAGCTGTTTTTT.

The chain uses TRBV3-1 (or the pseudogene TRBV3-2) and TRBJ2-3, with TRBD2 as a possible D gene (5 bases). Looked up from germline, CDR1 is LGHDT and CDR2 is YNNKEL (reference sequence). This CDR3 region has 15 residues. Between the trimmed V and J ends, which lost 7 bases and 4 bases, there was a span of 18 bases. This chain's CDR3 is CASKFRPGGSDTQYF. For the CDR3, the DNA is TGTGCCAGCAAGTTTCGACCCGGCGGGTCAGATACGCAGTATTTT.

The rearrangement links TRBV6-6 to TRBJ2-1, with a possible D match to TRBD1 (5 bases). Germline V gene sequence: CDR1 MNHNY, CDR2 SVGAGI (reference sequence). V was trimmed by 2 bases and J by 4 bases, leaving 12 bases between them. This CDR3 has 15 residues. In DNA, the CDR3 is TGTGCCAGCAGTTACCGGCAGGGTACGTACAATGAGCAGTTCTTC. It encodes CASSYRQGTYNEQFF.

The CDR3 is CASAGGGTGQETQYF. CDR3 DNA: TGTGCCAGCGCAGGCGGCGGGACAGGGCAAGAGACCCAGTACTTC. The V gene is TRBV7-2, the J gene TRBJ2-5; 9 nucleotides agree with TRBD1. Germline V gene lookup returns CDR1 SGHTA and CDR2 FQGNSA. After removal of 8 bases from V and 2 bases from J, the junction contained 9 bases not matched to a gene. CDR3 length equals 15 residues.

In regard to this clone: Relative to the germline gene, one junction end is altered; a read error may explain this. V is TRBV7-7 and J is TRBJ2-5, with a weak D call TRBD1 (5 bases). The germline V gene has CDR1 SSHAT and CDR2 FNYEAQ (reference sequence). The CDR3 is made up of 15 amino acids. The CDR3: CASSFSASQGETQYF. CDR3 coding DNA: TGTGCTAGCAGCTTCTCCGCTTCCCAGGGAGAGACCCAGTACTTC.

The chain links TRBV5-1 to TRBJ1-2; the match to TRBD1 covers 8 bases. Losses at the gene ends were 0 bases for V and 4 bases for J; bases not matched to a gene: 11. The germline V gene has CDR1 SGHRS and CDR2 YFSETQ. This CDR3 region has 17 residues. The CDR3 sequence is CASSLGGQGAGSYGYTF. The CDR3 DNA sequence: TGCGCCAGCAGCTTGGGAGGACAGGGAGCGGGTAGCTATGGCTACACCTTC.

The rearrangement joins TRBV7-9 to TRBJ2-5; 10 bases line up with TRBD1. Trimming removed 6 bases from V and 5 bases from J; junction bases left unmatched: 12. This CDR3 spans 16 amino acids. Germline V gene sequence: CDR1 SEHNR, CDR2 FQNEAQ (reference sequence). This CDR3 is CASSLFWGQGMETQYF. CDR3 nucleotide sequence: TGTGCCAGCAGTCTATTCTGGGGACAGGGGATGGAGACCCAGTACTTC.

The count of this clone is one. J is TRBJ1-1 and V is TRBV6-1; 8 bases match TRBD1. CDR3 size: 16 residues. V gave up 1 base and J gave up 5 bases; unmatched junction bases: 9. Per the germline V gene, CDR1 is MNHNS and CDR2 is SASEGT. CDR3: CASSEVSDRAGTEAFF. DNA of the CDR3: TGTGCCAGCAGTGAAGTGTCGGACAGGGCAGGAACTGAAGCTTTCTTT.

V is TRBV6-5 and J is TRBJ1-5; 8 bases map to TRBD1. Germline CDR1 reads MNHEY; CDR2 reads SVGAGI. The CDR3 contains 15 residues. J gave up 6 bases and V 6 bases, and 10 bases lay outside the gene matches. CDR3 coding DNA: TGTGCCAGCAGCCGGGACAGGTTTTGGGGTCAGCCCCAGCATTTT. It yields the protein CASSRDRFWGQPQHF.

V and J are TRBV11-2 and TRBJ2-1; 14 nucleotides agree with TRBD2. CDR1 is SGHAT and CDR2 is FQNNGV in the germline V gene. With 5 bases clipped from V and 9 bases from J, the junction kept 15 bases outside the gene matches. The CDR3 loop spans 18 amino acids. The CDR3 DNA sequence: TGTGCCAGCAGCCCGCGAGCCAAGACTAGCGGGAGGGTCGGTGAGCAGTTCTTC. Translated, it gives CASSPRAKTSGRVGEQFF.

This clone appeared once. V is TRBV20-1 and J is TRBJ2-5; no reliable D call. This CDR3 contains 11 residues. V lost 6 bases, J lost 2 bases, and 7 bases lay in between. Germline V gene data show CDR1 as DFQATT and CDR2 as SNEGSKA (reference sequence). CDR3 region: CSAPKQETQYF. Written as DNA, the CDR3 is TGCAGTGCCCCTAAACAAGAGACCCAGTACTTC.

The chain employs TRBV24-1 and TRBJ2-1; TRBD2 aligns across 9 bases. The germline gives CDR1 KGHDR, CDR2 SFDVKD. With V trimmed by 1 base and J by 10 bases, 10 bases remained unmatched. The CDR3 spans 16 residues. This CDR3 is CATSDLAGGKPREQFF. The DNA for the CDR3 is TGTGCCACCAGTGATTTAGCGGGAGGAAAGCCCCGGGAGCAGTTCTTC.

The chain links TRBV5-1 to TRBJ2-1; D not resolved. The CDR3 is 14 residues long. V was clipped by 0 bases and J by 3 bases, with 7 bases between them. Germline CDR1 SGHRS, CDR2 YFSETQ. Here the CDR3 reads CASSLGPGYNEQFF. CDR3 sequence (DNA): TGCGCCAGCAGCTTGGGCCCGGGCTACAATGAGCAGTTCTTC.

The genes are TRBV9 and TRBJ1-1, with TRBD1 identical over 7 bases. Germline V gene lookup returns CDR1 SGDLS and CDR2 YYNGEE. The CDR3 loop spans 15 amino acids. Losses at the gene ends were 4 bases for V and 0 bases for J; bases not matched to a gene: 6. The CDR3 DNA follows: TGTGCCAGCAGCCCCGGACAGGCTATGAACACTGAAGCTTTCTTT. Translated: CASSPGQAMNTEAFF.

The V and J genes are TRBV4-2 and TRBJ1-6; D unresolved. From germline, CDR1 is LGHNA and CDR2 YNFKEQ. V gave up 4 bases and J gave up 0 bases, with 10 bases separating them. This CDR3 region has 16 residues. The CDR3 bases are TGTGCCAGCAGCCCCTCCGAGGGCTCCTATAATTCACCCCTCCACTTT. It translates to CASSPSEGSYNSPLHF.